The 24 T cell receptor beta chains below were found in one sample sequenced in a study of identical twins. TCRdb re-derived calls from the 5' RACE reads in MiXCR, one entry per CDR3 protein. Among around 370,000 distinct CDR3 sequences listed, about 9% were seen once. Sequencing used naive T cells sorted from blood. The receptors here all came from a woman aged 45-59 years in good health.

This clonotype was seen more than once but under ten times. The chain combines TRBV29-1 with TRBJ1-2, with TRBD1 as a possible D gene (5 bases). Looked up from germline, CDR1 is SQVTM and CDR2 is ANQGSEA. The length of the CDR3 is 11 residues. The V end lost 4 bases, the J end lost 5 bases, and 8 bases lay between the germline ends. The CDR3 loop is CSVAGGYGYTF. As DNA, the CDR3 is TGCAGCGTTGCCGGGGGGTATGGCTACACCTTC.

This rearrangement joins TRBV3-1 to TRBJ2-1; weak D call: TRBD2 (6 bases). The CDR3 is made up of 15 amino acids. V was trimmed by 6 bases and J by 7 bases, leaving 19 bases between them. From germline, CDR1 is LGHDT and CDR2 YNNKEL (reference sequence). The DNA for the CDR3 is TGTGCCAGCAGTCGAACCGGGAGCGTGAGGAATGAGCAGTTCTTC. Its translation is CASSRTGSVRNEQFF.

The CDR3 sequence is CASGGLPGPDTQYF. Here the CDR3 DNA reads TGTGCCAGCGGGGGCCTCCCGGGCCCAGATACGCAGTATTTT. The rearrangement joins TRBV7-9 to TRBJ2-3; possible D gene TRBD1, 6 bases. Trimming took off 8 bases at V and 4 bases at J, with 16 bases between the two ends. CDR3 size: 14 residues. Germline CDR1 reads SEHNR; CDR2 reads FQNEAQ (reference sequence).

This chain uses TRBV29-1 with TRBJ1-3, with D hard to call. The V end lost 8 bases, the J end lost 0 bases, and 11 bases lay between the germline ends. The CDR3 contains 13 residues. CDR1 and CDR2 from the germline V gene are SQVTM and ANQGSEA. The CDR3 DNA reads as TGCAGCCCAAGCCGGGGCTCTGGAAACACCATATATTTT. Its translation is CSPSRGSGNTIYF.

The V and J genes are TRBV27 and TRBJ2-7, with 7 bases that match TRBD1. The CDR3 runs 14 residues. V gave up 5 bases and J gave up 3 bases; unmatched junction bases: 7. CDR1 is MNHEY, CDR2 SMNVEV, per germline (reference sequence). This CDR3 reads CASSPTGRGYEQYV. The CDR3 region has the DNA TGTGCCAGCAGTCCGACAGGGCGAGGCTACGAGCAGTACGTC.

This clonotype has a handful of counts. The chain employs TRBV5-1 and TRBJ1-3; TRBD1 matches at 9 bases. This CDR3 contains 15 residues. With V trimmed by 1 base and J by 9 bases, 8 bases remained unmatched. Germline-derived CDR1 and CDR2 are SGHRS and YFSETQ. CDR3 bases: TGCGCCAGCAGCTTGACCGGGACAGGGATCTTCACCATATATTTT. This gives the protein CASSLTGTGIFTIYF.

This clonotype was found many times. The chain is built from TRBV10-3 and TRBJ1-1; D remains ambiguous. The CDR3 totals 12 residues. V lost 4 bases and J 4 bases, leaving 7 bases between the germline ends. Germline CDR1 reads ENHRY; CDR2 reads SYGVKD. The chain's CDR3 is CAISGKGTEAFF. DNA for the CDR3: TGTGCCATCAGTGGAAAGGGCACTGAAGCTTTCTTT.

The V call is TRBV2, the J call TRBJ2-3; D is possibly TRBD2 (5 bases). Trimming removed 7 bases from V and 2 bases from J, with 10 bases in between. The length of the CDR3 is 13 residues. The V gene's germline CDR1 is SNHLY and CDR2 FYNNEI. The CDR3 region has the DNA TGTGCCAGCACTGGAGGCGCCACAGATACGCAGTATTTT. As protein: CASTGGATDTQYF.

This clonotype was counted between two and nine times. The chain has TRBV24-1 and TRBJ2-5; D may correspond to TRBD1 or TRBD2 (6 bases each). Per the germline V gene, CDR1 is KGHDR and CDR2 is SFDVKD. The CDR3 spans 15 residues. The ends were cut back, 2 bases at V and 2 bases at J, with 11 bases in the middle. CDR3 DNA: TGTGCCACCAGTGATTCAAGGAGGGGGCAAGAGACCCAGTACTTC. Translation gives CATSDSRRGQETQYF.

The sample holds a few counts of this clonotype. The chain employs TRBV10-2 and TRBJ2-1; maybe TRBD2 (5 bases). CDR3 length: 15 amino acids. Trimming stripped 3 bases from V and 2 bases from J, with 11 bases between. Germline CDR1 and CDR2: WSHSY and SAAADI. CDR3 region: CASSDYSDTYNEQFF. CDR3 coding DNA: TGCGCCAGCAGTGATTATAGCGACACCTACAATGAGCAGTTCTTC.

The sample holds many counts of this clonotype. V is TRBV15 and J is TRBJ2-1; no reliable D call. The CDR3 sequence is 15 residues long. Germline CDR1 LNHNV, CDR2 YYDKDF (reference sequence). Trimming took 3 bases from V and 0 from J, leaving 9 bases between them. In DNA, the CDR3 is TGTGCCACCAGCAGGGAGATAGCCTCCTACAATGAGCAGTTCTTC. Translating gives CATSREIASYNEQFF.

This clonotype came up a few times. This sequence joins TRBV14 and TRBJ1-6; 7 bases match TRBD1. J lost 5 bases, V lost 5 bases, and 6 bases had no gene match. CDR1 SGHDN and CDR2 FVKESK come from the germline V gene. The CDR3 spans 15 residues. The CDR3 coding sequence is TGTGCCAGCAGCTCCCGGGACAGAAATAATTCACCCCTCCACTTT. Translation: CASSSRDRNNSPLHF.

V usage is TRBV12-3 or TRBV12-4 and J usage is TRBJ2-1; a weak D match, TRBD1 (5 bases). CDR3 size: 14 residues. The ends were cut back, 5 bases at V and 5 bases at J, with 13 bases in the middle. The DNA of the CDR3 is TGTGCCAGCAGTCTCTGGGGCAGCCACAATGAGCAGTTCTTC. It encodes CASSLWGSHNEQFF.

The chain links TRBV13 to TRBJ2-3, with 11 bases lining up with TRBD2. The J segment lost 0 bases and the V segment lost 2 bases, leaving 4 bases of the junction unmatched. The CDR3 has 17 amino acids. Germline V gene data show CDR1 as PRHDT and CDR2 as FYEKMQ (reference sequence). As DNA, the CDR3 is TGTGCCAGCAGCTTACCGACTAGCGGGGATAGCACAGATACGCAGTATTTT. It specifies CASSLPTSGDSTDTQYF.

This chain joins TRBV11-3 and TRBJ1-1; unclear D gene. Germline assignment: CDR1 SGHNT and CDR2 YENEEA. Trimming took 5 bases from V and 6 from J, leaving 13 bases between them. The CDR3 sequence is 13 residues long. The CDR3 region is CASSPGEGPEAFF. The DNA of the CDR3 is TGTGCCAGCAGCCCTGGGGAGGGCCCTGAAGCTTTCTTT.

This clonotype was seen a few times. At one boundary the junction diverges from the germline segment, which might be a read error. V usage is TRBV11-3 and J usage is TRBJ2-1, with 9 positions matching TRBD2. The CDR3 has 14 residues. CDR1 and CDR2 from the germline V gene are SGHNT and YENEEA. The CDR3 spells CASSSDSIAGVQIF. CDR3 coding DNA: TGTGCCAGCAGCTCCGATTCAATAGCGGGAGTCCAGATCTTC.

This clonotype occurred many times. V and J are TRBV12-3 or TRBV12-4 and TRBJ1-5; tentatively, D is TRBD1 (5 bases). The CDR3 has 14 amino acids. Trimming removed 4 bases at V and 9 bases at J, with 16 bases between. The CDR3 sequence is CASSSRQLSGPQHF. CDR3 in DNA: TGTGCCAGCAGTTCTCGACAGTTATCAGGGCCCCAGCATTTT.

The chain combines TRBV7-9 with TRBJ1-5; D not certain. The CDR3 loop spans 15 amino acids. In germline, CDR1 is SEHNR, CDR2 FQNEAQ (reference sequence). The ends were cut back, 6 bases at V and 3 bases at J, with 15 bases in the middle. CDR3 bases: TGTGCCAGCAGTCTGTCGTCACAGCCCAATCAGCCCCAGCATTTT. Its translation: CASSLSSQPNQPQHF.

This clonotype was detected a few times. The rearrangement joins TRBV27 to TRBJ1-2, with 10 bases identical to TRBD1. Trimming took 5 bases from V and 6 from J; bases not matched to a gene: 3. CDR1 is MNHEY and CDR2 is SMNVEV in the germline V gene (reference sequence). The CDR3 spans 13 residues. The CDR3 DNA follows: TGTGCCAGCAGTGGGACAGGGGCGCATGGCTACACCTTC. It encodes CASSGTGAHGYTF.

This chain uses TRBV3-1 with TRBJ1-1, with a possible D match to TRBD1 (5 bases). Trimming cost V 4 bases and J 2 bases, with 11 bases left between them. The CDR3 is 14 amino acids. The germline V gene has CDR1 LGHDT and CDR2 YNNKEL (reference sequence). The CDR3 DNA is TGTGCCAGCAGCCTCCGGAGGGGAAACACTGAAGCTTTCTTT. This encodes CASSLRRGNTEAFF.

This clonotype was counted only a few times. The DNA of the CDR3 is TGTGCCAGCAGCGGAGAGGCTAGCGGGATCACAGATACGCAGTATTTT. Translating it yields CASSGEASGITDTQYF. V is TRBV3-1 and J is TRBJ2-3; 9 bases line up with TRBD2. The CDR3 loop spans 16 amino acids. Looked up from germline, CDR1 is LGHDT and CDR2 is YNNKEL (reference sequence). The V segment lost 5 bases and the J segment 2 bases; nucleotides outside the gene matches: 8.

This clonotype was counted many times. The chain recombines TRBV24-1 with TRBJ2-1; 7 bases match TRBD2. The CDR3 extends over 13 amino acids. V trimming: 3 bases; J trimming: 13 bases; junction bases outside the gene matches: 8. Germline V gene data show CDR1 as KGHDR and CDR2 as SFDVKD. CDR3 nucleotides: TGTGCCACCAGTGATCGATGGCTAGCGGTTCAGTTCTTC. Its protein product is CATSDRWLAVQFF.

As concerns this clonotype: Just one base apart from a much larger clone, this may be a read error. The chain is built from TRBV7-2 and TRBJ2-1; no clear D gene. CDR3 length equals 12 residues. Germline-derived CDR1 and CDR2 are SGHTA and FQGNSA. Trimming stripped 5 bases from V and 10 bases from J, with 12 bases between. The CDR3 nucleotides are TGTGCCAGCAGCATATTCGGATGGGAGCAGTTCTTC. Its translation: CASSIFGWEQFF.

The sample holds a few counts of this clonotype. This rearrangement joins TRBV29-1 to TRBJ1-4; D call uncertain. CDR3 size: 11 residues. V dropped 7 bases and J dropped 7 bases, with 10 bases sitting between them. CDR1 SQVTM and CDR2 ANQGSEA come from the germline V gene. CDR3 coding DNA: TGCAGCGCCTGGTCGGGTGAAAAACTGTTTTTT. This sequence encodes CSAWSGEKLFF.